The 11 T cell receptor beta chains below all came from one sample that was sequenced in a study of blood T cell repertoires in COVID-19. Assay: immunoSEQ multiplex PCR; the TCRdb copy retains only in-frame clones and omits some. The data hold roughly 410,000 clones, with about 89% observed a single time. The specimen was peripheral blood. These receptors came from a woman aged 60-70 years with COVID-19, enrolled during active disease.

The CDR3 region has the DNA TGTGCCAGCAGTGGGAGACAGGGGGTTATCGGGGAGCTGTTTTTT. This gives the protein CASSGRQGVIGELFF. This sequence joins TRBV2 and TRBJ2-2, with 9 bases fitting TRBD1. Germline loops: CDR1 SNHLY, CDR2 FYNNEI. The CDR3 has 15 residues. With V trimmed by 4 bases and J by 7 bases, 7 bases remained unmatched.

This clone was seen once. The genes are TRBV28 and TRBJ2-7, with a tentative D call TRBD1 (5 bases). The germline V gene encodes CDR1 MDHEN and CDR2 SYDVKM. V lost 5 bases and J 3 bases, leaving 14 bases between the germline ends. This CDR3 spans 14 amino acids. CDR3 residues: CASSPHGRVYEQYF. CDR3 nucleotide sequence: TGTGCCAGCAGTCCCCATGGCAGGGTCTACGAGCAGTACTTC.

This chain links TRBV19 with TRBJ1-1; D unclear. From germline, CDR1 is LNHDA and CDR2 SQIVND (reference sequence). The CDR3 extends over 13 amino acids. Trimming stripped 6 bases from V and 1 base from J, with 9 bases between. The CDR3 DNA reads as TGTGCCAGTAGCCCCACAGAGAACACTGAAGCTTTCTTT. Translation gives CASSPTENTEAFF.

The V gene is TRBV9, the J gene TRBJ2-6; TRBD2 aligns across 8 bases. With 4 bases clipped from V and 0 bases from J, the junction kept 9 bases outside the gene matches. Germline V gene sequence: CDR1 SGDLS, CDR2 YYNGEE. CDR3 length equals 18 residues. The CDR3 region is CASSSVAGQRSGANVLTF. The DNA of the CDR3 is TGTGCCAGCAGCTCTGTAGCGGGACAACGCTCTGGGGCCAACGTCCTGACTTTC.

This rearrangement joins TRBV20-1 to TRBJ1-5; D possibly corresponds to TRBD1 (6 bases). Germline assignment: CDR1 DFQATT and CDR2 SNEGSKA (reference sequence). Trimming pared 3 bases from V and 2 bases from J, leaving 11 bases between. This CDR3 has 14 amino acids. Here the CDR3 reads CSASSTGRNQPQHF. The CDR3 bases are TGCAGTGCTAGTAGTACAGGGCGCAATCAGCCCCAGCATTTT.

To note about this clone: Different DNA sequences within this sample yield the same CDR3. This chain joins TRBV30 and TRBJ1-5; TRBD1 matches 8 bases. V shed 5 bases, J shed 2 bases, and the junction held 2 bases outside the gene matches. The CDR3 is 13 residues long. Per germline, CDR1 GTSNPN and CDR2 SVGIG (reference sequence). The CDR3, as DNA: TGTGCCTGGTCGACAGGGGGCAATCAGCCCCAGCATTTT. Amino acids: CAWSTGGNQPQHF.

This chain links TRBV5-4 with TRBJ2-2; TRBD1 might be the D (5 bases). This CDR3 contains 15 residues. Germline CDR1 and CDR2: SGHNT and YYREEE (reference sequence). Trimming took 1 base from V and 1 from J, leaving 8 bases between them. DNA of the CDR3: TGTGCCAGCAGCTTGAGGCAGGGGAACACCGGGGAGCTGTTTTTT. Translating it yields CASSLRQGNTGELFF.

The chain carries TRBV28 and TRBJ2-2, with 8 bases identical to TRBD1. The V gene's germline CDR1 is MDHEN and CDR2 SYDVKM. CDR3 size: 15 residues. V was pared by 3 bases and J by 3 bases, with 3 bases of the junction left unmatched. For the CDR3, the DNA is TGTGCCAGCAGTTTGACAGGGGCGGACACCGGGGAGCTGTTTTTT. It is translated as CASSLTGADTGELFF.

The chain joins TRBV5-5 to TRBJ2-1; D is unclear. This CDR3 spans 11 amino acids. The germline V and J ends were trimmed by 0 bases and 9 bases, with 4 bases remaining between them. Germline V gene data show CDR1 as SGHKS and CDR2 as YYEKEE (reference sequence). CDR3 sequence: CASSLAIEQFF. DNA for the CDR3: TGTGCCAGCAGCTTGGCCATTGAGCAGTTCTTC.

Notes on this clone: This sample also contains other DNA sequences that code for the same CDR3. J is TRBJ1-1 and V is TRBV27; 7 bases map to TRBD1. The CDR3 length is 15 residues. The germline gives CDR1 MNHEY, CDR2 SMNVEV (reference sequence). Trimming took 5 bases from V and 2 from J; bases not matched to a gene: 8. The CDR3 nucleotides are TGTGCCAGCAGTCCGAGACAGGGTGCAAACACTGAAGCTTTCTTT. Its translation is CASSPRQGANTEAFF.

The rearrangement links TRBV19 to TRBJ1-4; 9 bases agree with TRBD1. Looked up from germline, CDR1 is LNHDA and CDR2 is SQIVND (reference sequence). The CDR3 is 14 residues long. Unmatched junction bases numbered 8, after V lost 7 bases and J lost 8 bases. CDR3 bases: TGTGCCAGTATCCCGGGACAGGGCTCGGAAAAACTGTTTTTT. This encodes CASIPGQGSEKLFF.